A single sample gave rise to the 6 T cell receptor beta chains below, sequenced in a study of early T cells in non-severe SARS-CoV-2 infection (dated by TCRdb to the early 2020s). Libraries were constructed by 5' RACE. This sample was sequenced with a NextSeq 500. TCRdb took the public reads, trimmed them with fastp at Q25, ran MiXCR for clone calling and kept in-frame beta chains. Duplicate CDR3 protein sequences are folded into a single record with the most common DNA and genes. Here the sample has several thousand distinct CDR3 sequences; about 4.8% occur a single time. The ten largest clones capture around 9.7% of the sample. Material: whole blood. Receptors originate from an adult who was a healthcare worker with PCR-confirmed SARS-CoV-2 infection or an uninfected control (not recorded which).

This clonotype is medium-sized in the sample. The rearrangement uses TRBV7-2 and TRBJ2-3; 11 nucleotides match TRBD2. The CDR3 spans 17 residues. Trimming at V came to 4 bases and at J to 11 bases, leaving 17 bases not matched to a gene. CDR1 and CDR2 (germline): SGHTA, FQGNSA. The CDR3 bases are TGTGCCAGCAGCTCCCGCCCAACTAGCGGGAGAGTGAAGGAGCAGTATTTT. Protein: CASSSRPTSGRVKEQYF.

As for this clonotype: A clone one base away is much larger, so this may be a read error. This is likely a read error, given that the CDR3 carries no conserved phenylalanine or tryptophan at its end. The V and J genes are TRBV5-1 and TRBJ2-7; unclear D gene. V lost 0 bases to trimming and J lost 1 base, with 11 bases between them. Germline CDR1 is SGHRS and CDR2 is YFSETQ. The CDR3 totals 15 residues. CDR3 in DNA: TGCGCCAGCAGCTTGGATGGCGGCTTTTCCTACGAGCAGTACTAC. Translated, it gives CASSLDGGFSYEQYY.

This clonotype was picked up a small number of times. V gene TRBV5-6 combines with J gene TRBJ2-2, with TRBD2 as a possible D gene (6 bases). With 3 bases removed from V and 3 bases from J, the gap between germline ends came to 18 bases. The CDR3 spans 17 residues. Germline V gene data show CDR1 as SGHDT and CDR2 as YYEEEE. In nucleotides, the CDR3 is TGTGCCAGCAGCTACGCATATTTAGCGGCAGACACCGGGGAGCTGTTTTTT. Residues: CASSYAYLAADTGELFF.

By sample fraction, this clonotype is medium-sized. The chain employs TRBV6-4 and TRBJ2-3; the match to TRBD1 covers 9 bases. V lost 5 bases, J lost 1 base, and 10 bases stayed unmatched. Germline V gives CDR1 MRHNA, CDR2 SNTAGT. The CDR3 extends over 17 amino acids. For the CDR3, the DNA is TGTGCCAGCAGTACCCCACAGGGGGCGCGAGGCACAGATACGCAGTATTTT. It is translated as CASSTPQGARGTDTQYF.

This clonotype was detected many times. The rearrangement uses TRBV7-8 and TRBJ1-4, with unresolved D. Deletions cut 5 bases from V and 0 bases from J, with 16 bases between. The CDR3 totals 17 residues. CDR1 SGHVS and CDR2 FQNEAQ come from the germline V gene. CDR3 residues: CASSHSRIPATNEKLFF. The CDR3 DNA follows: TGTGCCAGCAGCCATAGTAGAATACCTGCAACTAATGAAAAACTGTTTTTT.

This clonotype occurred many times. The CDR3 is CASSRGTTSDNEQFF. CDR3 coding DNA: TGTGCCAGCAGCCGCGGGACGACTAGTGACAATGAGCAGTTCTTC. The chain is built from TRBV11-3 and TRBJ2-1; the D gene is possibly TRBD2 (6 bases). The CDR3 spans 15 residues. Germline V gene sequence: CDR1 SGHNT, CDR2 YENEEA. V gave up 5 bases and J gave up 5 bases, with 16 bases separating them.